A selection of T cell receptor beta chains follows, all from one sample in a study of monozygotic twins with inflammatory bowel disease. TCRdb reprocessed the 5' RACE reads and reports one entry per CDR3 protein, with no DNA. The listing contains around 210,000 distinct CDR3 sequences. Sample: blood. These receptors were collected from a human donor with ulcerative colitis or Crohn's disease, or a healthy co-twin of an affected twin (not recorded which). Each CDR3 is given with its conserved first and last residue.

J gene	V gene	CDR3 protein
TRBJ2-1	TRBV5-1	CASSLVGGEGRSEQFF
TRBJ2-7	TRBV5-1	CASSLGSNSYEQYF
TRBJ1-1	TRBV5-1	CASTLAGGYTEAFF
TRBJ2-7	TRBV7-3	CASSLRTGGSGSGTSKYF
TRBJ2-3	TRBV6-4	CASSAGGRPTDTQYF
TRBJ1-1	TRBV6-1	CASSIGGAEAFF
TRBJ2-2	TRBV5-1	CPSSPPNTGELFF
TRBJ2-5	TRBV7-2	CASSSPRLGETQYF
TRBJ2-5	TRBV6-1	CASSSRDIFLGRETQYF
TRBJ2-2	TRBV29-1	CSASLPGLGWDSTGELFF
TRBJ2-5	TRBV5-5	CASSFFPGDGAGQYF
TRBJ2-5	TRBV19	CASSRDRAKETQYF
TRBJ1-5	TRBV10-3	CAISADEQGSNQPQHF
TRBJ2-7	TRBV6-5	CASSYSGRAYEQYF
TRBJ2-1	TRBV7-2	CASSTRGGNYNEQFF
TRBJ2-3	TRBV11-2	CASSSLGGLAGSRTDTQYF
TRBJ2-5	TRBV7-3	CASSLRVYGTQYF
TRBJ1-1	TRBV27	CASSLSGFGLTEAFF
TRBJ2-1	TRBV3-1	CASSLRELRDEQFF
TRBJ1-1	TRBV7-8	CASIGVWYRNTEAFF
TRBJ2-3	TRBV7-6	CASSLYSIMIPGTSGTDTQYF
TRBJ1-6	TRBV5-1	CASSLGGVDSPLHF
TRBJ2-1	TRBV24-1	CATSDRTGGYPDEQFF
TRBJ1-2	TRBV7-9	CASSLADRTTLNYGYTF
TRBJ2-3	TRBV5-1	CASSLEREGTDTQYF
TRBJ2-5	TRBV5-6	CASSFTSGGQETQYF
TRBJ2-7	TRBV27	CASSNVPGQRHEQYF
TRBJ1-2	TRBV7-2	CASSLGYWTGGHGYTF
TRBJ1-6	TRBV12-3/TRBV12-4	CASSLDGRNNSPLHF
TRBJ2-5	TRBV5-1	CASSIGTSGPQETQYF
TRBJ1-5	TRBV7-2	CASSLQGILNQPQHF